This T cell receptor (beta chain) is drawn from a study of CD8+ T cells in alopecia areata. Study-level information: For treated patients, severity scores reflected the percentage of scalp area affected.

Points on this clone: Its antigen remains unknown.

Investigators isolated RNA and reverse transcribed it into cDNA to act as the sequencing template. Repertoires were generated with immunoSEQ multiplex PCR, while TCRdb's copy carries only in-frame clones and drops some. The sample lists under 200,000 clones; less than 70% were seen once. Germline-derived CDR1 and CDR2 are GTSNPN and SVGIG (reference sequence). Germline trimming cut 3 bases from V and 0 bases from J; bases unmatched to any gene: 5. The CDR3 runs 14 residues. General study results and limits: There were many expanded lesional clones persisting in scalp and blood during tofacitinib. Scalp sample data also include resident alphabeta T cells from normal skin. Just one nonresponder means the tie between baseline CD8+ expansion and response stays uncertain.

This sample's treatment: oral pan-JAK inhibitor, 5-10 mg twice daily. Source: CD4+ T cells sorted from blood, taken at week 4, from a patient treated with tofacitinib. The V and J genes are TRBV30 and TRBJ2-7; 7 bases fit TRBD2. The clonotype was recovered from a human donor with alopecia areata. CDR3 in DNA: TGTGCCTGGAGGCCGGGACTAAGCTCCTACGAGCAGTACTTC. It encodes CAWRPGLSSYEQYF. The full variable domain, completed using reference TRBV30 and TRBJ2-7, is SQTIHQWPATLVQPVGSPLSLECTVEGTSNPNLYWYRQAAGRGLQLLFYSVGIGQISSEVPQNLSASRPQDRQFILSSKKLLLSDSGFYLCAWRPGLSSYEQYFGPGTRLTVT.